Below, one T cell receptor (beta chain) is given with its context. The antigen is not known. The data stem from a study of cytomegalovirus exposure and HLA in healthy donors. Study-level results: In vitro, three CMV-associated chains proved specific for CMV antigens. Most CMV-associated TCR beta chains appeared HLA-restricted in a later analysis.

V lost 4 bases, J lost 6 bases, and 16 bases lay in between. CDR3 length equals 15 residues. Germline CDR1 is KGHSH and CDR2 is LQKENI. PCR amplification relied on 60 Vbeta primers (plus 13 Jbeta primers). Only in-frame clones appear in the TCRdb table, and some are missing; sequencing was by immunoSEQ multiplex PCR. The sample includes just over 150,000 clones, approximately 85% seen only once; the top ten take approximately 2.3%. This sequence originates from a man aged 18 to 29 in good health and CMV-seropositive. Sequencing was done on a sample of PBMCs. The chain recombines TRBV18 with TRBJ2-1, with a weak D call TRBD1 (5 bases). Here the CDR3 reads CASSRVAGSGNEQFF. DNA of the CDR3: TGTGCCAGCTCACGAGTGGCAGGGTCCGGCAATGAGCAGTTCTTC.